This T cell receptor beta chain was identified during a study of T-cell memory formation after mild COVID-19. MiXCR was run by TCRdb on the 5' RACE reads, yielding one entry per CDR3 protein. The sample lists roughly 160,000 distinct CDR3 sequences, over 10% seen once, with roughly 3.4% in the top ten. Regarding the study as a whole: Contracting CD8+ clones were enriched in EMRA, CD4+ mainly in CM and EM. Researchers found some responding clones in pre-infection memory, a sign that cross-reactive memory joined.

Comments on this clonotype: What it binds is unknown.

The V segment lost 6 bases and the J segment 4 bases; nucleotides outside the gene matches: 4. The CDR3 covers 13 residues. Germline-derived CDR1 and CDR2 are DFQATT and SNEGSKA (reference sequence). Sequenced input: PBMCs or a T cell subset sorted from them (not recorded which). The receptor's source is a man aged 18-30 years who had mild COVID-19 (a few samples of this study predate the infection). Cell type and time point are not known. This chain links TRBV20-1 with TRBJ2-1; 9 bases are a match to TRBD2. CDR3 sequence (DNA): TGCAGTGCCGCTAGCGGGGATTACAATGAGCAGTTCTTC. Its translation is CSAASGDYNEQFF.